This T cell receptor beta chain was captured by sequencing in a study of tumor-infiltrating lymphocytes in localized non-small cell lung cancer (dated by TCRdb to about 2021). About the study as a whole: The cohort included patients whose samples were collected after neoadjuvant chemotherapy, as well as both smokers and never-smokers and several histologies. Each patient provided resected tumor tissue plus uninvolved lung tissue from the same patient, with the uninvolved lung tissue described as non-adjacent to the tumor. Flow cytometry, multiplex immunofluorescence, RNA-seq, exome sequencing and proteomics were applied to the same patients as TCR sequencing, which was one of several integrated assays. In total, the ICON cohort consisted of around 140 surgical patients with localized non-small cell lung cancer who had their tumors resected. A total of approximately 50 patients were part of the paired comparison of immunoSEQ T-cell fraction between tumor and uninvolved lung. Study-level results and caveats: In line with immunofluorescence CD3 counts, TCRbeta sequencing supported higher T cell infiltration in tumors compared with uninvolved lung tissue. The TCR-derived T-cell fraction showed no difference between the flow cytometry-defined immunotypes IM1 (good prognosis) and IM2 (poor prognosis). Because different assays used different pieces of the same tissue, intratumor heterogeneity could not be separated from technical variation. Assay coverage differed among patients according to how much tissue was available, so only a subset of the cohort had TCR sequencing.

From cysteine to phenylalanine, the CDR3 is 15 amino acids long. Only CDR3 DNA remains: 45 bases, in frame from the first base. At the junction V is shortened by 4 bases and J by 3 bases; bases outside the gene matches: 6. The germline V gene (reference sequence) supplies CDR1 SGHNT and CDR2 YYREEE. ICON enrollment began in early 2016, and the last patient was enrolled in 2018. From a subcohort of about 80 patients, fresh tumor and matched uninvolved tissue were collected for in-depth immune analyses, including TCR sequencing. TCR sequencing was performed on DNA isolated from bulk tissue, without cell sorting. The T-cell fraction in tumor and uninvolved lung tissue was provided by TCR sequencing with the immunoSEQ assay. Processing in the source paper ran as follows. In the survival analysis, patients were divided into a high T-cell fraction group (upper tertile) and a low T-cell fraction group (lower two tertiles), and the two groups were compared using a log-rank test. A signed-rank test was used to check for differences in T-cell fraction between paired tumor and uninvolved lung. The table comes from immuneACCESS by way of TCRdb, which keeps in-frame sequences with V and J called. Part of the clones is missing from these tables; in studies checked, under half for an unresolved V gene and the rest for unknown reasons. The V and J calls and clone size come from that table; D and trimming were worked out from the DNA. Within this sample are roughly 12,000 clones, with approximately 86% of them counted one time only. The ten largest account for 7% to 9.5% of the sample.

As regards this clone: Its antigen is still unknown. No base-level quality is on record; no much larger clone is a single base apart.

The sequencing sample was made of uninvolved lung tissue not adjacent to the tumor. The V and J genes are TRBV5-4 and TRBJ1-1; the junction holds 10 bases that match TRBD1. The TCR sequence derives from a human donor with non-small cell lung cancer. The DNA sequence reads TGTGCCAGCAGCCCCAGGGACAGGGGCGACACTGAAGCTTTCTTT. This encodes CASSPRDRGDTEAFF.